Listed below are T cell receptor beta chains from one sample, sequenced in a study of control samples from healthy donors and cancer patients. The data were produced by immunoSEQ multiplex PCR, yet TCRdb's version contains in-frame clones alone and is incomplete. This sample has roughly 130,000 clones; 70% to 90% occur once, and the top ten carry approximately 9%. The sequenced material came from blood. Receptors were obtained from a woman under 40 in good health. Each CDR3 is given with its conserved first and last residue. D genes are given only for firm matches. A clone size is listed for some rows: how often the clone was seen (once, few, many), or a class if it is expanded.

CDR3aa: CASSYINEQFF
CDR3nt: TGTGCCAGCAGCTACATCAATGAGCAGTTCTTC
v_gene: TRBV3-1/TRBV3-2
d_gene: -
abundance: -
j_gene: TRBJ2-1

CDR3aa: CASSDSSSYEQYF
CDR3nt: TGTGCCAGCAGTGACTCGAGCTCCTACGAGCAGTACTTC
v_gene: TRBV6-4
d_gene: -
abundance: -
j_gene: TRBJ2-7

CDR3aa: CASSVGGGTGTSQYF
CDR3nt: TGTGCCAGCAGCGTAGGGGGAGGGACCGGGACTTCGCAGTATTTT
v_gene: TRBV9
d_gene: TRBD2
abundance: -
j_gene: TRBJ2-3

CDR3aa: CASSFSDLNTEAFF
CDR3nt: TGTGCCAGCAGTTTTTCGGACCTGAACACTGAAGCTTTCTTT
v_gene: TRBV27
d_gene: -
abundance: -
j_gene: TRBJ1-1

CDR3aa: CASSRLGGLNEKLFF
CDR3nt: TGCGCCAGCAGCCGGCTGGGAGGGCTTAATGAAAAACTGTTTTTT
v_gene: TRBV5-1
d_gene: -
abundance: -
j_gene: TRBJ1-4

CDR3aa: CASSLVPNQPQHF
CDR3nt: TGTGCCAGCAGTTTAGTGCCCAATCAGCCCCAGCATTTT
v_gene: TRBV27
d_gene: -
abundance: once
j_gene: TRBJ1-5

CDR3aa: CASSIGGQGLNTQYF
CDR3nt: TGTGCCAGTAGTATCGGGGGACAGGGGTTAAATACGCAGTATTTT
v_gene: TRBV19
d_gene: TRBD1
abundance: few
j_gene: TRBJ2-3

CDR3aa: CASSVEGEGTEAFF
CDR3nt: TGTGCCAGCAGTGTAGAGGGAGAGGGGACTGAAGCTTTCTTT
v_gene: TRBV2
d_gene: -
abundance: -
j_gene: TRBJ1-1

CDR3aa: CASSLKWDSSYEQYF
CDR3nt: TGTGCCAGCAGCTTAAAATGGGACAGCTCCTACGAGCAGTACTTC
v_gene: TRBV7-8
d_gene: TRBD1
abundance: -
j_gene: TRBJ2-7

CDR3aa: CASSLKGRGIHEQYF
CDR3nt: TGTGCCAGCAGCTTGAAGGGCAGGGGAATACACGAGCAGTACTTC
v_gene: TRBV5-6
d_gene: -
abundance: -
j_gene: TRBJ2-7

CDR3aa: CASSLFPLAGNSPLHF
CDR3nt: TGTGCCAGCAGCCTCTTCCCATTGGCGGGCAATTCACCCCTCCACTTT
v_gene: TRBV3-1/TRBV3-2
d_gene: -
abundance: -
j_gene: TRBJ1-6

CDR3aa: CASGGVGYGYTF
CDR3nt: TGTGCCAGTGGGGGGGTAGGGTATGGCTACACCTTC
v_gene: TRBV27
d_gene: -
abundance: -
j_gene: TRBJ1-2

CDR3aa: CASSRRGETQHF
CDR3nt: TGTGCCAGCAGCCGCCGGGGGGAGACCCAGCATTTT
v_gene: TRBV7-3
d_gene: -
abundance: -
j_gene: TRBJ1-5

CDR3aa: CASSPDRVYEKLFF
CDR3nt: TGCGCCAGCAGCCCGGACAGGGTTTATGAAAAACTGTTTTTT
v_gene: TRBV5-1
d_gene: TRBD1
abundance: -
j_gene: TRBJ1-4

CDR3aa: CASGGDTGELFF
CDR3nt: TGTGCCAGCGGAGGCGACACCGGGGAGCTGTTTTTT
v_gene: TRBV7-8
d_gene: -
abundance: -
j_gene: TRBJ2-2

CDR3aa: CASSVSSYEQYF
CDR3nt: TGTGCCAGCAGCGTCAGCTCCTACGAGCAGTACTTC
v_gene: TRBV7-2
d_gene: -
abundance: -
j_gene: TRBJ2-7

CDR3aa: CAWSQRGTGWTEAFF
CDR3nt: TGTGCCTGGAGTCAACGGGGGACAGGGTGGACTGAAGCTTTCTTT
v_gene: TRBV30
d_gene: TRBD1
abundance: -
j_gene: TRBJ1-1

CDR3aa: CASSFNQRGGDEQFF
CDR3nt: TGTGCCAGCAGCTTTAACCAGCGGGGCGGGGATGAGCAGTTCTTC
v_gene: TRBV11-2
d_gene: TRBD2
abundance: -
j_gene: TRBJ2-1

CDR3aa: CAWSAQSRNQPQHF
CDR3nt: TGTGCCTGGAGTGCCCAGAGCCGTAATCAGCCCCAGCATTTT
v_gene: TRBV30
d_gene: -
abundance: -
j_gene: TRBJ1-5

CDR3aa: CASGSLTGELFF
CDR3nt: TGTGCTAGTGGTTCCCTAACCGGGGAGCTGTTTTTT
v_gene: TRBV12-5
d_gene: -
abundance: -
j_gene: TRBJ2-2

CDR3aa: CASIRGANYGYTF
CDR3nt: TGTGCCAGCATCCGAGGGGCTAACTATGGCTACACCTTC
v_gene: TRBV28
d_gene: -
abundance: once
j_gene: TRBJ1-2

CDR3aa: CASSPIRGYTDTQYF
CDR3nt: TGTGCCAGCAGCCCCATCCGGGGATACACAGATACGCAGTATTTT
v_gene: TRBV11-1
d_gene: -
abundance: -
j_gene: TRBJ2-3

CDR3aa: CASWRQGTYNEQFF
CDR3nt: TGTGCCTCCTGGAGGCAGGGTACCTACAATGAGCAGTTCTTC
v_gene: TRBV9
d_gene: -
abundance: -
j_gene: TRBJ2-1

CDR3aa: CSVEKRETQYF
CDR3nt: TGCAGCGTTGAAAAGAGGGAGACCCAGTACTTC
v_gene: TRBV29-1
d_gene: -
abundance: -
j_gene: TRBJ2-5

CDR3aa: CASSLGANPQETQYF
CDR3nt: TGTGCCAGCAGCTTAGGAGCGAACCCACAAGAGACCCAGTACTTC
v_gene: TRBV11-2
d_gene: -
abundance: -
j_gene: TRBJ2-5

CDR3aa: CASSDAGVREQYF
CDR3nt: TGTGCCAGCAGTGACGCGGGAGTCCGCGAGCAGTACTTC
v_gene: TRBV6-1
d_gene: TRBD2
abundance: once
j_gene: TRBJ2-7

CDR3aa: CASGGRDSNSPLHF
CDR3nt: TGTGCCAGCGGGGGGAGGGACTCTAATTCACCCCTCCACTTT
v_gene: TRBV2
d_gene: -
abundance: -
j_gene: TRBJ1-6

CDR3aa: CASSVLGGTTDTQYF
CDR3nt: TGCGCCAGCAGCGTATTGGGCGGGACCACAGATACGCAGTATTTT
v_gene: TRBV5-1
d_gene: -
abundance: -
j_gene: TRBJ2-3

CDR3aa: CASSLSAGNTEAFF
CDR3nt: TGTGCCAGCAGTTTATCGGCAGGGAACACTGAAGCTTTCTTT
v_gene: TRBV28
d_gene: -
abundance: -
j_gene: TRBJ1-1

CDR3aa: CASSPRLVGAFF
CDR3nt: TGTGCCAGCAGTCCAAGACTCGTGGGGGCTTTCTTT
v_gene: TRBV28
d_gene: -
abundance: -
j_gene: TRBJ1-1

CDR3aa: CSVKQGEKLFF
CDR3nt: TGCAGCGTAAAACAGGGGGAAAAACTGTTTTTT
v_gene: TRBV29-1
d_gene: TRBD1
abundance: few
j_gene: TRBJ1-4

CDR3aa: CASSPLWGRARDQPQHF
CDR3nt: TGTGCCAGCAGCCCCCTTTGGGGCAGGGCGCGCGATCAGCCCCAGCATTTT
v_gene: TRBV5-5
d_gene: -
abundance: -
j_gene: TRBJ1-5

CDR3aa: CASSQDYSPLHF
CDR3nt: TGTGCCAGCAGCCAAGATTATTCACCCCTCCACTTT
v_gene: TRBV3-1/TRBV3-2
d_gene: -
abundance: -
j_gene: TRBJ1-6

CDR3aa: CASSYSQGGTEAFF
CDR3nt: TGTGCCAGCAGCTATTCACAGGGAGGCACTGAAGCTTTCTTT
v_gene: TRBV11-3
d_gene: -
abundance: -
j_gene: TRBJ1-1

CDR3aa: CSAHPGQGAIW
CDR3nt: TGCAGTGCGCATCCGGGACAGGGGGCTATTTGG
v_gene: TRBV20-1
d_gene: TRBD1
abundance: once
j_gene: TRBJ2-7

CDR3aa: CASNPGLMNTEAFF
CDR3nt: TGTGCCAGCAATCCGGGACTGATGAACACTGAAGCTTTCTTT
v_gene: TRBV6-6
d_gene: -
abundance: -
j_gene: TRBJ1-1

CDR3aa: CSVDARDFPTADEQFF
CDR3nt: TGCAGCGTTGATGCGAGGGACTTTCCAACGGCGGATGAGCAGTTCTTC
v_gene: TRBV29-1
d_gene: -
abundance: -
j_gene: TRBJ2-1

CDR3aa: CASSLTGAPSIDEQYF
CDR3nt: TGCGCCAGCAGCTTGACGGGGGCGCCCAGTATCGACGAGCAGTACTTC
v_gene: TRBV5-1
d_gene: -
abundance: -
j_gene: TRBJ2-7

CDR3aa: CASSQGRGGTEAFF
CDR3nt: TGTGCCAGCAGCCAAGGGCGAGGAGGCACTGAAGCTTTCTTT
v_gene: TRBV4-2
d_gene: -
abundance: -
j_gene: TRBJ1-1

CDR3aa: CSASFGGKYYEQYF
CDR3nt: TGCAGTGCTAGTTTCGGGGGCAAATACTACGAGCAGTACTTC
v_gene: TRBV20-1
d_gene: -
abundance: -
j_gene: TRBJ2-7

CDR3aa: CSAPLSAEAFF
CDR3nt: TGCAGTGCCCCTTTGAGCGCTGAAGCTTTCTTT
v_gene: TRBV20-1
d_gene: -
abundance: -
j_gene: TRBJ1-1

CDR3aa: CASSSQPPGSNEQFF
CDR3nt: TGTGCCAGTAGTTCCCAGCCTCCAGGGAGCAATGAGCAGTTCTTC
v_gene: TRBV19
d_gene: -
abundance: -
j_gene: TRBJ2-1